These T cell receptor beta chains were read from a single sample in a study of Ad26.COV2.S vaccination and SARS-CoV-2 variants. TCRdb's copy holds only in-frame clones and misses some; the assay was immunoSEQ multiplex PCR. Among roughly 510,000 clones listed, roughly 87% were seen once. The sequenced sample was peripheral blood, obtained in a trial of Ad26.COV2.S vaccine versus placebo. Receptor source: a person between 18 and 60 years old who received the Ad26.COV2.S COVID-19 vaccine or a placebo. Both conserved end residues are part of each CDR3. Fields, in order: J gene, V gene, CDR3 protein.

j_gene: TRBJ2-6; v_gene: TRBV24-1; CDR3aa: CATGGGSGANVLTF
j_gene: TRBJ2-5; v_gene: TRBV6-6; CDR3aa: CASSYAMGLLQETQYF
j_gene: TRBJ2-3; v_gene: TRBV19; CDR3aa: CASSIDVNRARTDTQYF
j_gene: TRBJ2-7; v_gene: TRBV5-1; CDR3aa: CASSLILRDVVYEQYF
j_gene: TRBJ2-7; v_gene: TRBV5-6; CDR3aa: CASSQGGSVYEQYF
j_gene: TRBJ2-7; v_gene: TRBV5-1; CDR3aa: CASSLARQGLVEQYF
j_gene: TRBJ1-6; v_gene: TRBV19; CDR3aa: CASKDRGNSPLHF
j_gene: TRBJ2-7; v_gene: TRBV27; CDR3aa: CASSINRFREQYF
j_gene: TRBJ1-2; v_gene: TRBV7-9; CDR3aa: CASSLGAAFYGYTF
j_gene: TRBJ1-2; v_gene: TRBV9; CDR3aa: CASSGRGGYGYTF
j_gene: TRBJ2-7; v_gene: TRBV5-1; CDR3aa: CASTSDTATNSYEQYF
j_gene: TRBJ1-2; v_gene: TRBV19; CDR3aa: CASSRGVGYTF
j_gene: TRBJ1-4; v_gene: TRBV11-2; CDR3aa: CASSSGGGEKLFF
j_gene: TRBJ2-1; v_gene: TRBV7-3; CDR3aa: CASSFLAVWGYNEQFF
j_gene: TRBJ2-1; v_gene: TRBV7-8; CDR3aa: CASSPALSGQVNEQFF
j_gene: TRBJ2-7; v_gene: TRBV4-2; CDR3aa: CASSQDTSGSYEQYF
j_gene: TRBJ1-2; v_gene: TRBV4-3; CDR3aa: CASSQDRRVNYGYTF
j_gene: TRBJ2-3; v_gene: TRBV5-1; CDR3aa: CASSPGTGATDTQYF
j_gene: TRBJ1-5; v_gene: TRBV28; CDR3aa: CASSLSDRGNQPQHF
j_gene: TRBJ1-4; v_gene: TRBV15; CDR3aa: CATSRGINEKLFF
j_gene: TRBJ1-1; v_gene: TRBV19; CDR3aa: CASNGRGKNTEAFF
j_gene: TRBJ2-3; v_gene: TRBV7-2; CDR3aa: CASSLRGTLKFTDTQYF
j_gene: TRBJ2-7; v_gene: TRBV29-1; CDR3aa: CSVVASGVYEQYF
j_gene: TRBJ1-3; v_gene: TRBV19; CDR3aa: CASSIGSSVDTIYF
j_gene: TRBJ1-6; v_gene: TRBV7-9; CDR3aa: CASSLWSDSPLHF
j_gene: TRBJ1-1; v_gene: TRBV7-6; CDR3aa: CASSFRVNTEAFF
j_gene: TRBJ1-2; v_gene: TRBV19; CDR3aa: CASSERYGYTF
j_gene: TRBJ1-1; v_gene: TRBV30; CDR3aa: CAWGQGEDTEAFF
j_gene: TRBJ1-1; v_gene: TRBV4-3; CDR3aa: CASKTGATLNTEAFF
j_gene: TRBJ1-4; v_gene: TRBV6-5; CDR3aa: CASSYSTGGKLFF
j_gene: TRBJ2-3; v_gene: TRBV7-9; CDR3aa: CASSSAPGRNTDTQYF
j_gene: TRBJ1-4; v_gene: TRBV6-2/TRBV6-3; CDR3aa: CASSYRTPGPISRSNEKLFF
j_gene: TRBJ2-1; v_gene: TRBV6-5; CDR3aa: CASGSSYNEQFF
j_gene: TRBJ2-3; v_gene: TRBV5-1; CDR3aa: CASSLGGTDTQYF
j_gene: TRBJ1-5; v_gene: TRBV27; CDR3aa: CASSFDRDNQPQHF
j_gene: TRBJ2-7; v_gene: TRBV5-4; CDR3aa: CASSPRTSGSGEQYF
j_gene: TRBJ1-2; v_gene: TRBV19; CDR3aa: CASSDRGKRGYTF
j_gene: TRBJ1-1; v_gene: TRBV5-8; CDR3aa: CASSFWGGSGGTEAFF